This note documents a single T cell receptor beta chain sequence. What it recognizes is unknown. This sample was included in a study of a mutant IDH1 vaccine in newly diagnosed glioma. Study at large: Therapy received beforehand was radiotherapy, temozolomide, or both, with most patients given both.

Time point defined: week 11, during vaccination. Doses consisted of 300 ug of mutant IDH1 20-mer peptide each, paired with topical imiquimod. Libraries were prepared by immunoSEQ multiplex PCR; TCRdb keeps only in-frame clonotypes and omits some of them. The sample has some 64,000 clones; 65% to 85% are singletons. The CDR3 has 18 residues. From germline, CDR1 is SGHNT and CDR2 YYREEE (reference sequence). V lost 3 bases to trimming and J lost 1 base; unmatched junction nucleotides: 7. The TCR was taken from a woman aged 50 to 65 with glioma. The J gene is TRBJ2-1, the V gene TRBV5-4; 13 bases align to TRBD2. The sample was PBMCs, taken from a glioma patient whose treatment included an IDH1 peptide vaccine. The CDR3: CASSSGLAGAESYNEQFF. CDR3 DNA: TGTGCCAGCAGCTCCGGACTAGCGGGGGCCGAATCCTACAATGAGCAGTTCTTC.